A single sample gave rise to the 16 T cell receptor beta chains below, sequenced in a study of T cell responses to AZD1222 COVID-19 vaccine. Assay: immunoSEQ multiplex PCR; the TCRdb copy retains only in-frame clones and omits some. Of 100,000 to 150,000 clones listed, 90% are singletons. The specimen comprised peripheral blood, sampled on day 0 of MenACWY control vaccination. The receptors derive from an adult in good health.

The chain carries TRBV12-3 or TRBV12-4 and TRBJ2-3; either TRBD1 or TRBD2 may fit D (5 bases each). CDR3 size: 13 residues. The V end was cut by 6 bases, the J end by 3 bases, with 10 bases between. CDR3 sequence (DNA): TGTGCCAGCAGCCTAGAGGGGACAGATACGCAGTATTTT. Its translation: CASSLEGTDTQYF.

The chain employs TRBV5-4 and TRBJ1-6; 8 bases are a match to TRBD1. Germline assignment: CDR1 SGHNT and CDR2 YYREEE (reference sequence). The CDR3 extends over 20 amino acids. The V and J ends lost 3 bases and 0 bases, in that order; junction bases with no gene match: 14. CDR3 loop: CASSSVGTGQRSSYNSPLHF. CDR3 sequence (DNA): TGTGCCAGCAGCTCAGTCGGGACAGGCCAAAGGAGCTCCTATAATTCACCCCTCCACTTT.

This clone was recorded only once. V usage is TRBV5-6 and J usage is TRBJ2-1, with 10 positions matching TRBD2. The trim removed 0 bases at V and 4 bases at J, leaving 1 base unmatched. There are 15 residues in the CDR3. Germline-derived CDR1 and CDR2 are SGHDT and YYEEEE. The DNA of the CDR3 is TGTGCCAGCAGCTTGGAACTAGCGGGGTACAATGAGCAGTTCTTC. Its translation: CASSLELAGYNEQFF.

The rearrangement links TRBV2 to TRBJ2-7; a weak D match, TRBD2 (6 bases). Looked up from germline, CDR1 is SNHLY and CDR2 is FYNNEI. The CDR3 totals 12 residues. V dropped 6 bases and J dropped 4 bases, with 10 bases sitting between them. CDR3 protein: CASRDRGYEQYV. CDR3 DNA sequence: TGTGCCAGCAGGGACCGGGGGTACGAGCAGTACGTC.

J is TRBJ2-2 and V is TRBV9, with TRBD2 matching 12 bases. Germline V CDR1 and CDR2: SGDLS, YYNGEE. This CDR3 spans 19 amino acids. V was clipped by 4 bases and J by 1 base; unmatched bases: 11. The CDR3 reads CASSPHWTSGTMNTGELFF. DNA of the CDR3: TGTGCCAGCAGCCCCCACTGGACTAGCGGGACCATGAACACCGGGGAGCTGTTTTTT.

V usage is TRBV27 and J usage is TRBJ1-5; 7 nucleotides align to TRBD1. Germline assignment: CDR1 MNHEY and CDR2 SMNVEV (reference sequence). Germline trimming cut 5 bases from V and 2 bases from J; bases unmatched to any gene: 6. This CDR3 comprises 15 residues. The CDR3 spells CASSINRGGNQPQHF. The CDR3 region has the DNA TGTGCCAGCAGTATTAACAGGGGTGGCAATCAGCCCCAGCATTTT.

The rearrangement joins TRBV19 to TRBJ2-1; D uncertain. The V and J ends lost 7 bases and 1 base respectively, with 8 bases between them. This CDR3 has 13 amino acids. CDR1 is LNHDA and CDR2 is SQIVND in the germline V gene (reference sequence). As DNA, the CDR3 is TGTGCCAGTACTCCAGGTTCCTACAATGAGCAGTTCTTC. Protein sequence: CASTPGSYNEQFF.

The CDR3 coding sequence is TGCGCCAGCAGCGTGTCCGCCGGGACAGATAATTCACCCCTCCACTTT. Translation: CASSVSAGTDNSPLHF. The chain links TRBV5-1 to TRBJ1-6; 7 bases align to TRBD1. J was trimmed by 5 bases and V by 4 bases; bases with no gene match: 9. Germline-derived CDR1 and CDR2 are SGHRS and YFSETQ. There are 16 residues in the CDR3.

The chain carries TRBV7-8 and TRBJ1-5; D is possibly TRBD1 (5 bases). V was cut by 5 bases and J by 4 bases, with 12 bases left in between. Germline values: CDR1 SGHVS, CDR2 FQNEAQ. The CDR3 loop spans 14 amino acids. As DNA, the CDR3 is TGTGCCAGCAGCGGCCGGGACCGAAATCAGCCCCAGCATTTT. The encoded protein is CASSGRDRNQPQHF.

The CDR3 reads CASSDNAAGGGQPQHF. As DNA, the CDR3 is TGTGCCAGCAGTGATAATGCCGCTGGCGGGGGCCAGCCCCAGCATTTT. This rearrangement joins TRBV6-1 to TRBJ1-5; weak D call: TRBD1 (6 bases). Germline V gene sequence: CDR1 MNHNS, CDR2 SASEGT. V gave up 3 bases and J gave up 7 bases, with 19 bases separating them. This CDR3 region has 16 residues.

This chain links TRBV7-9 with TRBJ1-2; D is unresolved. CDR3 length: 13 residues. The germline V and J ends were trimmed by 5 bases and 5 bases, with 12 bases remaining between them. Germline lookup yields CDR1 SEHNR and CDR2 FQNEAQ (reference sequence). The CDR3 sequence: CASSPGMGYGYTF. The CDR3 DNA reads TGTGCCAGCAGCCCTGGGATGGGGTATGGCTACACCTTC.

V and J are TRBV25-1 and TRBJ2-1, with 8 bases lining up with TRBD2. V was clipped by 3 bases and J by 2 bases; unmatched bases: 3. The V gene's germline CDR1 is MGHDK and CDR2 SYGVNS. This CDR3 comprises 15 residues. Here the CDR3 reads CASSDPGGPYNEQFF. Here the CDR3 DNA reads TGTGCCAGCAGTGATCCGGGAGGGCCCTACAATGAGCAGTTCTTC.

J is TRBJ2-7 and V is TRBV6-5, with 15 bases fitting TRBD2. This CDR3 has 16 amino acids. Germline trimming cut 0 bases from V and 4 bases from J; bases unmatched to any gene: 1. Germline CDR1 MNHEY, CDR2 SVGAGI. CDR3 protein: CASSYSGTSGRYEQYF. Written as DNA, the CDR3 is TGTGCCAGCAGTTACTCAGGGACTAGCGGGAGGTACGAGCAGTACTTC.

This chain's CDR3 is CASSLKGQTNEKLFF. CDR3 bases: TGTGCCAGCAGTTTAAAGGGACAGACTAATGAAAAACTGTTTTTT. The chain carries TRBV27 and TRBJ1-4; 7 positions agree with TRBD1. The CDR3 is made up of 15 amino acids. The junction had 2 bases not matched to a gene; V was cut back by 2 bases and J by 2 bases. Germline lookup yields CDR1 MNHEY and CDR2 SMNVEV (reference sequence).

The rearrangement links TRBV5-4 to TRBJ1-6; no reliable D call. CDR1 and CDR2 from the germline V gene are SGHNT and YYREEE (reference sequence). The CDR3 is 13 residues long. The ends were cut back, 2 bases at V and 7 bases at J, with 7 bases in the middle. CDR3 sequence reads: CASSLGPNSPLHF. CDR3 bases: TGTGCCAGCAGCTTAGGACCAAATTCACCCCTCCACTTT.

This chain links TRBV2 with TRBJ2-7; D is ambiguous. The V and J ends lost 6 bases and 5 bases respectively, with 8 bases between them. The germline CDR1 and CDR2 sequences are SNHLY and FYNNEI. The length of the CDR3 is 11 residues. CDR3 DNA sequence: TGTGCCAGCAGGGTTGTGGACGAGCAGTACGTC. This codes for CASRVVDEQYV.